The 21 T cell receptor beta chains given below trace back to one sample, sequenced in a study of tumor-infiltrating lymphocytes in primary liver carcinoma (dated by TCRdb to about 2017). Sequencing was performed on an Illumina HiSeq 2500. TCRbeta-specific cDNA was reverse-transcribed from 500 to 550 ng total RNA using a constant-region primer and ProtoScript II reverse transcriptase. Three nested multiplex PCR rounds, following a slightly modified ARM-PCR procedure, were used to build the TCRbeta libraries. Each of the first two PCR rounds ran for about 10 cycles using multiplex TRBV1-TRBV30 forward primers together with a Cbeta reverse primer. TCRdb reprocessing: public reads trimmed at Q25 with fastp, clones called with MiXCR, in-frame beta chains kept. Each record represents a unique CDR3 protein, reported with the most common genes and DNA among its rows. The sample table contains 150,000 to 200,000 distinct CDR3 sequences; only one count was recorded for 65% of them. The ten largest clones take up approximately 6.6% of the sample.

RNA from unsorted whole blood was extracted with TRIzol reagent, and germline DNA was obtained with the DNeasy Blood & Tissue kit. Specimen: peripheral blood. These TCRs come from a woman aged 55-70 years with primary liver carcinoma and hepatitis B virus infection.

Details on this clonotype: Mismatch with germline at one junction end may stem from a read error. The V call is TRBV10-1, the J call TRBJ2-7; 9 nucleotides match TRBD1. Germline loops: CDR1 WNHNN, CDR2 SYGVQD (reference sequence). The CDR3 runs to 15 residues. The CDR3: CASSAGTGNSYEQYF. The DNA of the CDR3 is TGCGCCAGCAGTGCCGGGACAGGGAACTCCTACGAGCAATACTTC.

This clonotype has just a few counts. Just one base apart from a much larger clone, this may be a read error. The rearrangement uses TRBV11-3 and TRBJ2-1; TRBD1 is a possible D gene (5 bases). The CDR3 has 12 residues. Germline values: CDR1 SGHNT, CDR2 YENEEA. CDR3 nucleotide sequence: TGTGCCAGCAGCTTATCAGGGTTTGAGCACTTCTTC. The encoded protein is CASSLSGFEHFF.

On this clonotype: A much larger clone differs by one base, so this may be a read error. The chain combines TRBV12-3 or TRBV12-4 with TRBJ1-1; D gene ambiguous. Trimming cost V 5 bases and J 1 base, with 14 bases left between them. The CDR3 covers 15 residues. The CDR3 sequence: CASSTLGSGNTEAFF. In DNA, the CDR3 is TGTGCCAGCAGTACATTGGGGTCGGGGAACACTGAAGCTTTCTTT.

Ten or more counts support this clonotype. This chain connects TRBV29-1 to TRBJ1-3; D gene unclear. CDR1 is SQVTM, CDR2 ANQGSEA, per germline. Deletions cut 0 bases from V and 8 bases from J, with 5 bases between. This CDR3 is built from 11 residues. CDR3 sequence (DNA): TGCAGCGTTGAAGATACAGACACCATATATTTT. It translates to CSVEDTDTIYF.

For this clonotype: This may stem from a read error, because a much larger clone lies one nucleotide away. The chain employs TRBV12-3 or TRBV12-4 and TRBJ1-1; D may be TRBD1 (5 bases). There are 13 residues in the CDR3. Trimming pared 6 bases from V and 0 bases from J, leaving 8 bases between. CDR3 bases: TGTGCCAGCAGCATGACAGTGAACACTGAAGCTTTCTTT. This codes for CASSMTVNTEAFF.

The CDR3 protein is CASSLLGTSNTGELFF. In DNA form, the CDR3 reads TGTGCCAGCAGCTTACTCGGGACTTCGAACACCGGGGAGCTGTTTTTT. V gene TRBV7-3 combines with J gene TRBJ2-2; TRBD2 is a possible D gene (6 bases). Germline lookup yields CDR1 SGHTA and CDR2 FQGTGA. The CDR3 spans 16 residues. Trimming left V 2 bases short and J 0 bases short, with 10 bases between.

There are a few counts of this clonotype. The chain uses TRBV19 and TRBJ1-5; the D gene is possibly TRBD1 (5 bases). The CDR3 runs to 16 residues. Trimming removed 4 bases at V and 0 bases at J, with 13 bases between. CDR1 LNHDA and CDR2 SQIVND come from the germline V gene (reference sequence). CDR3 residues: CASSRSGRVSNQPQHF. CDR3 bases: TGTGCCAGTAGTAGGTCGGGCAGGGTTAGCAATCAGCCCCAGCATTTT.

J is TRBJ1-1 and V is TRBV4-1; tentative D call: TRBD1 (5 bases). The CDR3 spans 15 residues. Germline CDR1 is MGHRA and CDR2 is YSYEKL. V was pared by 6 bases and J by 1 base, with 15 bases between. Here the CDR3 DNA reads TGCGCCAGCAGGGGAAGCCTGGGGGAGAACACTGAAGCTTTCTTT. Protein product: CASRGSLGENTEAFF.

The chain employs TRBV5-1 and TRBJ2-5, with unresolved D. The V end was cut by 0 bases, the J end by 0 bases, with 6 bases between. This CDR3 comprises 14 residues. Germline assignment: CDR1 SGHRS and CDR2 YFSETQ. The CDR3 nucleotides read TGCGCCAGCAGCTTGGAGGGAAACCAAGAGACCCAGTACTTC. This sequence encodes CASSLEGNQETQYF.

Details on this clonotype: One junction end disagrees with the germline gene, perhaps due to a read error. The chain employs TRBV11-2 and TRBJ1-1; 7 bases line up with TRBD1. Per the germline V gene, CDR1 is SGHAT and CDR2 is FQNNGV. The CDR3 loop spans 15 amino acids. CDR3 in DNA: TGTGCCAGCAACTTAGTCGTGGCAGGGGGCACTGAAGCTTTCTTT. This translates into CASNLVVAGGTEAFF.

This clonotype was observed many times. The rearrangement joins TRBV12-3 or TRBV12-4 to TRBJ1-4, with D unclear. Trimming took 3 bases from V and 7 from J, leaving 18 bases between them. The CDR3 is 16 residues long. This CDR3 is CASSLVPLRATEKLFF. CDR3 sequence (DNA): TGTGCCAGCAGTTTGGTACCACTACGGGCTACTGAAAAACTGTTTTTT.

This clonotype turned up a few times. The genes are TRBV28 and TRBJ1-1, with a tentative D call TRBD1 (6 bases). Germline V CDR1 and CDR2: MDHEN, SYDVKM. V lost 5 bases, J lost 7 bases, and 11 bases lay in between. CDR3 size: 12 residues. The CDR3 is CASSLQGYEAFF. The CDR3 region has the DNA TGTGCCAGCAGTCTACAGGGATATGAAGCTTTCTTT.

This chain uses TRBV12-3 or TRBV12-4 with TRBJ1-5, with 8 bases aligning to TRBD1. The CDR3 length is 14 residues. V shed 7 bases, J shed 8 bases, and the junction held 10 bases outside the gene matches. This chain's CDR3 is CASTDQGAGKPQHF. The CDR3 nucleotides are TGTGCCAGCACCGATCAGGGGGCGGGCAAGCCCCAGCATTTT.

The table lists this clonotype with many counts. The chain uses TRBV4-2 and TRBJ1-1; unclear D gene. The CDR3 spans 13 residues. Germline V gene data show CDR1 as LGHNA and CDR2 as YNFKEQ. V lost 0 bases and J lost 5, with 7 bases in between. DNA for the CDR3: TGTGCCAGCAGCCAAGACTCGGTGACTGAAGCTTTCTTT. Translating gives CASSQDSVTEAFF.

A remark on this clonotype: Just one base apart from a much larger clone, this may be a read error. The genes are TRBV6-6 and TRBJ2-7, with TRBD2 matching 7 bases. From germline, CDR1 is MNHNY and CDR2 SVGAGI (reference sequence). The CDR3 runs 16 residues. The CDR3 reads CVSSSATSRWTYEQYF. In nucleotides, the CDR3 is TGTGTCAGCAGTTCGGCGACTAGCCGCTGGACCTACGAGCAGTACTTC.

For this clonotype: The junction shows a germline mismatch at one end, possibly a read error. The rearrangement joins TRBV11-3 to TRBJ1-1; no clear D. Germline CDR1 SGHNT, CDR2 YENEEA. The CDR3 contains 12 residues. The CDR3 loop is CTSSTQTCGASF. Here the CDR3 DNA reads TGTACCAGCAGCACTCAAACATGTGGAGCTTCCTTT.

Details on this clonotype: Since a much larger clone is just one base distant, this may be a read error. The J gene is TRBJ2-2, the V gene TRBV7-8; D might be TRBD1 or TRBD2, each matching 5 bases. Germline V CDR1 and CDR2: SGHVS, FQNEAQ. CDR3 length: 17 residues. The DNA for the CDR3 is TGTGCCAGCAGCTTAGGCTATGGTGTACTGGACACCGGGGAGCTGTTGTTT. Translated: CASSLGYGVLDTGELLF.

Details on this clonotype: This may be a read error, as it is one base from a much larger clone. The chain carries TRBV5-6 and TRBJ1-2, with D perhaps TRBD1 (5 bases). Germline V lookup: CDR1 SGHDT, CDR2 YYEEEE. Trimming left V 6 bases short and J 3 bases short, with 15 bases between. CDR3 length: 14 amino acids. CDR3 loop: CASTSTNRYYGYTF. The DNA for the CDR3 is TGTGCCAGCACCTCGACCAACAGGTACTATGGCTACACCTTC. Looking up the rest from reference TRBV5-6 and TRBJ1-2 gives the full variable domain: DAGVTQSPTHLIKTRGQQVTLRCSPKSGHDTVSWYQQALGQGPQFIFQYYEEEERQRGNFPDRFSGHQFPNYSSELNVNALLLGDSALYLCASTSTNRYYGYTFGSGTRLTVV.

This clonotype was found many times. This sequence joins TRBV6-6 and TRBJ2-7; 7 bases line up with TRBD1. Germline CDR1 MNHNY, CDR2 SVGAGI (reference sequence). There are 15 residues in the CDR3. V lost 0 bases to trimming and J lost 5 bases; unmatched junction nucleotides: 7. The CDR3 bases are TGTGCCAGCAGTTACTCGGGGACAGCGTTCCACGAGCAGTACTTC. It translates to CASSYSGTAFHEQYF.

The rearrangement links TRBV30 to TRBJ2-1; D is unclear. V lost 3 bases and J 5 bases, leaving 8 bases between the germline ends. Looked up from germline, CDR1 is GTSNPN and CDR2 is SVGIG (reference sequence). The CDR3 sequence is 12 residues long. As DNA, the CDR3 is TGTGCCTGGAGACGGCGGAACAATGAGCAGTTCTTC. It is translated as CAWRRRNNEQFF.

This clonotype turned up a few times. One end of the junction varies from germline; a read error may be responsible. The gene calls are TRBV4-1 and TRBJ1-1; no firm D call. The CDR3 covers 15 residues. Germline-derived CDR1 and CDR2 are MGHRA and YSYEKL. CDR3 residues: CASSQVWGLNAEAFF. CDR3 coding DNA: TGCGCCAGCAGCCAAGTTTGGGGTTTGAACGCTGAAGCTTTCTTT.